This T cell receptor beta chain was found in a study of T cells in Graves' hyperthyroidism and ophthalmopathy. V was shortened by 6 bases and J by 6 bases, with 14 bases between the two germline ends. CDR1 MNHNS and CDR2 SASEGT come from the germline V gene. The CDR3 covers 13 residues. The source material, RNA transcripts, was used to amplify TCR beta CDR3 regions. HTBI primers were used for first-round RT-PCR of the TCR CDR3. TCRdb reanalysed the multiplex PCR reads using MiXCR and keeps one entry per CDR3 protein. The table shows around 580,000 distinct CDR3 sequences, with roughly a sixth occurring only once. At least ten counts were recorded for this clonotype.

J is TRBJ1-2 and V is TRBV6-1; maybe TRBD1 (5 bases). This receptor was identified in a woman aged 18-29 years with Graves' hyperthyroidism. Specimen: blood. The CDR3 region has the DNA TGTGCCAGCAGGGATCAGGGTCCCCATGGCTACACCTTC. This gives the protein CASRDQGPHGYTF.